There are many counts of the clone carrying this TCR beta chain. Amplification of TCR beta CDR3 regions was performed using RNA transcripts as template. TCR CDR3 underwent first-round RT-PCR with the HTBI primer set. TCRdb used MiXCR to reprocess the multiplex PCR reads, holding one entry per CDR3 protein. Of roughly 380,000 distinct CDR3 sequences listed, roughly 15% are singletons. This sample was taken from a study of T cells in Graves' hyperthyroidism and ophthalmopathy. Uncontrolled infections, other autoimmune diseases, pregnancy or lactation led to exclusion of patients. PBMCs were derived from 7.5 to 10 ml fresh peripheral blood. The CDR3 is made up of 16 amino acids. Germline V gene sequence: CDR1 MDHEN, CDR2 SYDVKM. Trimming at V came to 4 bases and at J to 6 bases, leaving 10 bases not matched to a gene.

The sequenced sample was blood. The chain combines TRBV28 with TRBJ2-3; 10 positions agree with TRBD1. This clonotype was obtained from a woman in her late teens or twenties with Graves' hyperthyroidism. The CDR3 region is CASSSRDRGISDTQYF. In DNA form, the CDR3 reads TGTGCCAGCAGTTCCCGGGACAGGGGTATCTCGGATACGCAGTATTTT.